The rows below give T cell receptor beta chains drawn from one sample of a study of T-cell reconstitution after alpha-beta-depleted transplantation in children. From the PCR reads, TCRdb called clonotypes with MiXCR, one entry per CDR3 protein. Of 550,000 to 800,000 distinct CDR3 sequences listed, 10% to 15% are singletons. The source was PBMCs, collected before TCRalphabeta/CD19-depleted stem cell transplant. All receptors derive from a girl aged 2-10 years with congenital amegakaryocytic thrombocytopenia, due to receive a stem cell transplant. Each CDR3 is given with its conserved first and last residue. The order of the fields is clone size, V gene, J gene, D gene, CDR3 protein, CDR3 DNA. The D gene is left open where the match is weak. Part of the rows lack a size; the others show once, few, many or a class for expanded clones.

many	TRBV6-5	TRBJ1-1	NA	CASSYLGEMNTEAFF	TGTGCCAGCAGTTACCTGGGAGAAATGAACACTGAAGCTTTCTTT
many	TRBV5-5	TRBJ2-5	NA	CASSLSLETQYF	TGTGCCAGCAGCTTGTCGTTAGAGACCCAGTACTTC
few	TRBV20-1	TRBJ2-7	TRBD2	CSAAPAGSTYEQYF	TGCAGTGCCGCCCCAGCGGGGAGTACCTACGAGCAGTACTTC
NA	TRBV18	TRBJ1-3	NA	CASSLSANNGNTIYF	TGTGCCAGCTCACTATCTGCGAACAATGGAAACACCATATATTTT
few	TRBV7-2	TRBJ2-1	TRBD2	CASSLGTSAEQFF	TGTGCCAGCAGCCTCGGGACTAGCGCTGAGCAGTTCTTC
many	TRBV29-1	TRBJ2-1	TRBD2	CSVEGTSVDNEQFF	TGCAGCGTTGAAGGGACTAGCGTAGACAATGAGCAGTTCTTC
many	TRBV27	TRBJ2-7	NA	CASSLAGFSYEQYF	TGTGCCAGCAGTTTGGCTGGGTTCTCCTACGAGCAGTACTTC
few	TRBV5-1	TRBJ2-3	NA	CASSIYLAGTDTQYF	TGCGCCAGCAGCATCTACTTGGCCGGGACAGATACGCAGTATTTT
NA	TRBV4-1	TRBJ2-1	TRBD2	CASSLREGESNEQFF	TGCGCCAGCAGCTTGAGGGAGGGTGAGTCCAATGAGCAGTTCTTC
NA	TRBV16	TRBJ1-5	TRBD1	CASSQGTGKGQPQHF	TGTGCCAGCAGCCAAGGGACAGGGAAAGGTCAGCCCCAGCATTTT
NA	TRBV4-1	TRBJ2-1	TRBD2	CASSHPTGGSGSYNEQFF	TGCGCCAGCAGCCACCCGACCGGCGGGAGTGGGTCCTACAATGAGCAGTTCTTC
many	TRBV5-1	TRBJ2-3	TRBD1	CASSLIQGAFTSTDTQYF	TGCGCCAGCAGCTTGATCCAGGGGGCTTTCACTAGCACAGATACGCAGTATTTT
many	TRBV7-4	TRBJ2-5	NA	CASSSALGPGETQYF	TGTGCCAGCAGCTCTGCTTTGGGGCCGGGAGAGACCCAGTACTTC
NA	TRBV20-1	TRBJ1-5	NA	CSATRADQPQHF	TGCAGTGCTACGAGGGCGGATCAGCCCCAGCATTTT
few	TRBV18	TRBJ2-7	NA	CASSPPRLGRGGSSYEQYF	TGTGCCAGCTCACCACCACGCCTTGGGAGAGGGGGGAGCTCCTACGAGCAGTACTTC
few	TRBV7-6	TRBJ2-3	NA	CASSFGGNRADTQYF	TGTGCCAGCAGCTTCGGGGGCAACAGAGCAGATACGCAGTATTTT
many	TRBV20-1	TRBJ2-1	TRBD2	CSAILLAGYHNEQFF	TGCAGTGCTATCCTTTTAGCGGGATATCACAATGAGCAGTTCTTC
NA	TRBV12-3/TRBV12-4	TRBJ2-7	TRBD2	CASSLDSGILYEQYF	TGTGCCAGCAGTTTGGATAGCGGGATCCTCTACGAGCAGTACTTC
few	TRBV2	TRBJ2-3	TRBD2	CASSESLAGTDTQYF	TGTGCCAGCAGTGAATCGCTAGCGGGAACAGATACGCAGTATTTT
many	TRBV10-3	TRBJ2-1	TRBD2	CAIGFLGTSGTGDTSEQFF	TGTGCCATCGGTTTCTTGGGGACTAGCGGGACTGGCGATACAAGTGAGCAGTTCTTC
many	TRBV5-1	TRBJ2-7	NA	CASSLRRGYEQYF	TGCGCCAGCAGCTTGAGACGGGGCTACGAGCAGTACTTC
NA	TRBV7-9	TRBJ2-5	TRBD2	CASSTAGGFQETQYF	TGTGCCAGCAGCACAGCGGGAGGGTTCCAAGAGACCCAGTACTTC
few	TRBV15	TRBJ2-1	NA	CATSREMAILGRSYNEQFF	TGTGCCACCAGCAGAGAGATGGCAATCCTAGGGCGCTCCTACAATGAGCAGTTCTTC
few	TRBV7-8	TRBJ2-6	TRBD1	CASSLERTGSGGANVLTF	TGTGCCAGCAGCTTAGAAAGGACAGGGTCTGGTGGGGCCAACGTCCTGACTTTC
NA	TRBV14	TRBJ2-1	TRBD2	CASSRSAGEFRNEQFF	TGTGCCAGCAGCCGGTCGGCGGGAGAGTTCAGGAATGAGCAGTTCTTC
NA	TRBV7-8	TRBJ2-5	TRBD2	CASSLKWGGSQETQYF	TGTGCCAGCAGCTTAAAGTGGGGGGGGTCCCAAGAGACCCAGTACTTC
many	TRBV20-1	TRBJ1-1	NA	CSAVQGHTEAFF	TGCAGTGCAGTACAGGGTCACACTGAAGCTTTCTTT
NA	TRBV20-1	TRBJ1-6	NA	CSARIRGAYNSPLHF	TGCAGTGCTAGGATCAGGGGAGCCTATAATTCACCCCTCCACTTT
NA	TRBV12-5	TRBJ2-7	TRBD2	CASGLLYGREAYEQYF	TGTGCTAGTGGTTTGTTGTATGGTCGGGAGGCCTACGAGCAGTACTTC
many	TRBV29-1	TRBJ2-5	NA	CSVERGRETQYF	TGCAGCGTTGAACGGGGCCGAGAGACCCAGTACTTC
few	TRBV2	TRBJ2-7	NA	CASGRWSEQYF	TGTGCCAGCGGGCGCTGGTCCGAGCAGTACTTC
many	TRBV20-1	TRBJ2-3	NA	CSARNTDTQYF	TGCAGTGCTCGTAACACAGATACGCAGTATTTT
NA	TRBV7-2	TRBJ2-1	NA	CASSREVGSYNEQFF	TGTGCCAGCAGCCGAGAGGTGGGCTCCTACAATGAGCAGTTCTTC
NA	TRBV5-1	TRBJ2-3	TRBD2	CASSWTSGTSGRSTDTQYF	TGCGCCAGCAGCTGGACGTCCGGGACTAGCGGGAGAAGCACAGATACGCAGTATTTT
many	TRBV3-1	TRBJ2-7	NA	CASSLLAGTYEQYF	TGTGCCAGCAGTTTATTGGCAGGGACCTACGAGCAGTACTTC
many	TRBV10-3	TRBJ2-2	NA	CAIAGQLNTGELFF	TGTGCCATCGCCGGACAGTTGAACACCGGGGAGCTGTTTTTT
many	TRBV5-1	TRBJ2-7	NA	CASSLYGTTYEQYF	TGCGCCAGCAGCTTGTACGGTACTACCTACGAGCAGTACTTC
NA	TRBV20-1	TRBJ2-3	NA	CSARVAVGVIGTQYF	TGCAGTGCTAGAGTGGCAGTTGGTGTCATCGGTACGCAGTATTTT
NA	TRBV12-3/TRBV12-4	TRBJ1-2	NA	CASSTALGGRYGYTF	TGTGCCAGCAGCACCGCGCTGGGAGGGCGCTATGGCTACACCTTC
many	TRBV5-1	TRBJ2-5	NA	CASSLETNQETQYF	TGCGCCAGCAGCTTGGAGACTAATCAAGAGACCCAGTACTTC
many	TRBV11-1	TRBJ2-1	TRBD1	CASSFAGRGLLSSYNEQFF	TGTGCCAGCAGCTTTGCGGGCAGGGGGCTCCTAAGCTCCTACAATGAGCAGTTCTTC
many	TRBV7-6	TRBJ2-3	NA	CASSPGTGLTQYF	TGTGCCAGCAGCCCAGGGACCGGACTTACGCAGTATTTT
many	TRBV10-3	TRBJ2-5	NA	CAISESAEGTQYF	TGTGCCATCAGTGAGTCGGCGGAGGGGACCCAGTACTTC
many	TRBV20-1	TRBJ2-7	TRBD2	CSAAKPLAGYEQYF	TGCAGTGCAGCCAAACCCCTAGCGGGCTACGAGCAGTACTTC
many	TRBV29-1	TRBJ2-7	NA	CSVGSRVLDEQYF	TGCAGCGTCGGTTCCAGGGTTTTGGACGAGCAGTACTTC
many	TRBV20-1	TRBJ2-7	TRBD2	CSATGTSLEQYF	TGCAGTGCTACAGGGACTAGTCTCGAGCAGTACTTC
few	TRBV28	TRBJ2-1	NA	CASSLSAQYEQFF	TGTGCCAGCAGTTTATCCGCTCAATATGAGCAGTTCTTC
many	TRBV25-1	TRBJ2-7	NA	CASSESGHYEQYF	TGTGCCAGCAGTGAATCCGGACACTACGAGCAGTACTTC
many	TRBV10-3	TRBJ1-4	NA	CAIAATNEKLFF	TGTGCCATCGCGGCAACTAATGAAAAACTGTTTTTT
NA	TRBV20-1	TRBJ1-4	TRBD1	CSALQGAGEKLFF	TGCAGTGCCCTACAGGGGGCTGGTGAAAAACTGTTTTTT
many	TRBV20-1	TRBJ2-7	NA	CSASIGTYEQYF	TGCAGTGCTAGTATCGGTACCTACGAGCAGTACTTC
few	TRBV7-8	TRBJ2-3	NA	CASSQRTATTADTQYF	TGTGCCAGCAGCCAAAGGACTGCAACCACCGCAGATACGCAGTATTTT
few	TRBV20-1	TRBJ2-1	NA	CSVGVREQFF	TGCAGTGTCGGTGTGCGGGAGCAGTTCTTC
many	TRBV12-3/TRBV12-4	TRBJ2-1	TRBD2	CASRSLAGGYNEQFF	TGTGCCAGCAGGTCACTAGCGGGAGGGTACAATGAGCAGTTCTTC
many	TRBV5-1	TRBJ1-1	TRBD1	CASTDRGSMNTEAFF	TGCGCCAGCACAGACAGGGGGTCCATGAACACTGAAGCTTTCTTT